This is a list of T cell receptor beta chains from one sample in a study of cytomegalovirus exposure and HLA in healthy donors. Using immunoSEQ multiplex PCR, the repertoire was profiled, and TCRdb retains in-frame clones only, with some absent. The table shows fewer than 250,000 clones, with around 86% occurring only once. Sequencing used PBMCs. Every receptor here comes from a woman between 18 and 29 years old in good health and CMV-seronegative. Each CDR3 is given with its conserved first and last residue. Each record gives: D gene, J gene, V gene, clone size, CDR3 DNA, CDR3 protein. D genes are given only for firm matches. Clone size is given for some rows only: seen once, a few or many times, or a class if the clone is expanded.

TRBD1,TRBJ1-3,TRBV15,.,TGTGCCACCAGCAGAGATCATTATGAGACAGGGTTCGGAAACACCATATATTTT,CATSRDHYETGFGNTIYF
.,TRBJ1-4,TRBV5-6,.,TGTGCCAGCAGCGAGAATCTAGGGGGTGAAAAACTGTTTTTT,CASSENLGGEKLFF
.,TRBJ2-7,TRBV4-2,.,TGTGCCAGCAGCCAAGATCTAGGGGGGGCATCCTACGAGCAGTACTTC,CASSQDLGGASYEQYF
TRBD2,TRBJ2-7,TRBV5-4,.,TGTGCCAGCAGTTCGGGGGGCTCCTACGAGCAGTACTTC,CASSSGGSYEQYF
TRBD2,TRBJ2-3,TRBV7-4,.,TGTGCCAGCAGCTTAGCGGGAGGGACAGATACGCAGTATTTT,CASSLAGGTDTQYF
TRBD2,TRBJ2-2,TRBV4-2,few,TGTGCCAGCAGCCAACTAGCGGGAGACTCCGGGGAGCTGTTTTTT,CASSQLAGDSGELFF
TRBD2,TRBJ2-1,TRBV29-1,.,TGCAGCGGATGGGGGGGGCTTCTAGCGGGAGAAGAGAGAGCAAGCTCCTACAATGAGCAGTTCTTC,CSGWGGLLAGEERASSYNEQFF
TRBD1,TRBJ1-6,TRBV19,.,TGTGCCAGTAACCCTACAGGGGTTAATTCACCCCTCCACTTT,CASNPTGVNSPLHF
.,TRBJ1-2,TRBV19,.,TGTGCCAGTAGTATAGAACCCAGACTAGACTATGGCTACACCTTC,CASSIEPRLDYGYTF
TRBD1,TRBJ1-4,TRBV27,few,TGTGCCAGCAGTTCCGGGACAGGGGCTGAAAAACTGTTTTTT,CASSSGTGAEKLFF
.,TRBJ1-1,TRBV7-9,few,TGTGCCAGCAGCTTCAGGGACACTGAAGCTTTCTTT,CASSFRDTEAFF